This record concerns one T cell receptor (beta chain) sequence. The sample originates from a study of T-cell reconstitution after alpha-beta-depleted transplantation in children. For TCRbeta, the library was prepared with unique molecular identifiers. TCRdb reanalysed the PCR reads using MiXCR and keeps one entry per CDR3 protein. This repertoire shows approximately 79,000 distinct CDR3 sequences, over 15% found once; its top ten account for about 47%. Germline V lookup: CDR1 SEHNR, CDR2 FQNEAQ (reference sequence). The CDR3 length is 14 residues. V dropped 1 base and J dropped 8; count of bases not matched to a gene: 5.

This receptor was taken from a male patient aged 2 to 9 who had a stem cell transplant for acute lymphoblastic leukemia, so the T cells may come from the graft donor. The V call is TRBV7-9, the J call TRBJ2-1, with 7 bases fitting TRBD2. The material was PBMCs, mostly from graft donor cells, obtained 360 days after TCRalphabeta/CD19-depleted stem cell transplant. Here the CDR3 DNA reads TGTGCCAGCAGCTTAGTTACTAGCGAGGATGAGCAGTTCTTC. Translating it yields CASSLVTSEDEQFF. Supplemented by reference TRBV7-9 and TRBJ2-1, the full variable domain reads DTGVSQNPRHKITKRGQNVTFRCDPISEHNRLYWYRQTLGQGPEFLTYFQNEAQLEKSRLLSDRFSAERPKGSFSTLEIQRTEQGDSAMYLCASSLVTSEDEQFFGPGTRLTVL.